Following are 5 T cell receptor beta chains from one sample sequenced in a study of CD8+ T cells in alopecia areata. Isolated RNA was reverse transcribed into cDNA used as the sequencing template. Profiled with immunoSEQ multiplex PCR; TCRdb holds only in-frame clones, not every one. The table lists tens of thousands of clones, roughly 51% of them singletons. The material sequenced was NKG2D-high CD8+ T cells sorted from blood. These receptors all stem from a human donor with alopecia areata.

J is TRBJ2-1 and V is TRBV27, with D maybe TRBD1 (5 bases). Germline CDR1 is MNHEY and CDR2 is SMNVEV (reference sequence). The CDR3 runs 12 residues. The V and J ends lost 6 bases and 7 bases respectively, with 10 bases between them. Written as DNA, the CDR3 is TGTGCCAGCAGACCCAGGGCTAATGAGCAGTTCTTC. Amino acids: CASRPRANEQFF.

This rearrangement joins TRBV28 to TRBJ2-7; possible D gene TRBD1, 6 bases. V lost 6 bases and J lost 2, with 11 bases in between. Looked up from germline, CDR1 is MDHEN and CDR2 is SYDVKM. This CDR3 is built from 13 residues. The CDR3 nucleotides are TGTGCCAGCAGCCGCAGGGGAGCCTACGAGCAGTACTTC. Amino acids: CASSRRGAYEQYF.

This clone was seen just once. The chain joins TRBV10-1 to TRBJ2-7, with 7 bases identical to TRBD2. This CDR3 is 14 amino acids long. The germline gives CDR1 WNHNN, CDR2 SYGVQD (reference sequence). Trimming at V came to 8 bases and at J to 6 bases, leaving 13 bases not matched to a gene. The CDR3 DNA reads as TGCGCCAGCCAAGCGAGGGAGGGCCAGGGCGAGCAGTACTTC. Translating gives CASQAREGQGEQYF.

With respect to this clone: Other DNA variants within this sample encode the same CDR3. The gene calls are TRBV29-1 and TRBJ1-2; D ambiguous. The CDR3 is 14 residues long. Trimming removed 1 base at V and 0 bases at J, with 9 bases between. Germline V CDR1 and CDR2: SQVTM, ANQGSEA. The CDR3 spells CSVEGEGTNYGYTF. The DNA for the CDR3 is TGCAGCGTTGAAGGGGAGGGAACTAACTATGGCTACACCTTC.

This clone was picked up a small number of times. V gene TRBV11-2 combines with J gene TRBJ2-7, with 8 nucleotides matching TRBD2. Trimming removed 0 bases from V and 5 bases from J; junction bases left unmatched: 6. CDR1 and CDR2 (germline): SGHAT, FQNNGV. This CDR3 region has 15 residues. The CDR3 is CASSLDTGRGDEQYF. As DNA, the CDR3 is TGTGCCAGCAGCTTAGACACCGGGAGGGGAGACGAGCAGTACTTC.